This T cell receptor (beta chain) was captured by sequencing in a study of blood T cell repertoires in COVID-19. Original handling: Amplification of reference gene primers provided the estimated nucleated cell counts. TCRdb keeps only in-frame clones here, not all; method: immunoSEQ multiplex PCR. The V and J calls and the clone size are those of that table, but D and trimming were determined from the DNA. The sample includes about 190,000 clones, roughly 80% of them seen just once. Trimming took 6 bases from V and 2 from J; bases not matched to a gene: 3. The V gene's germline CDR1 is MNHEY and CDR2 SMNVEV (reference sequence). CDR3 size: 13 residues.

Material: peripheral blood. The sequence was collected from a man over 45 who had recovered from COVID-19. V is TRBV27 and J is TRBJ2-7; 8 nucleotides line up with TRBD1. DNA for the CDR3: TGTGCCAGCAGACAGGGGGTGACCTACGAGCAGTACTTC. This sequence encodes CASRQGVTYEQYF.